These 3 T cell receptor beta chains share one sample of origin, sequenced in a study of blood T cell repertoires in COVID-19 (dated by TCRdb to the early 2020s). Library preparation employed the immunoSEQ multiplex PCR assay. Imported from immuneACCESS, the table was reduced by TCRdb to in-frame sequences with V and J called. These copies leave out some clones; in studies compared against another copy, an unresolved V gene accounts for under half, and the cause of the remainder is not known. The sample table records under 400,000 clones; approximately 89% of these occur just once. The top ten clones comprise about 10% of the sample. Sequencing was done on a sample of peripheral blood. The origin of the receptors is a woman aged 30 to 39 with COVID-19, enrolled during active disease.

The chain recombines TRBV7-8 with TRBJ2-7; weak D call: TRBD2 (5 bases). Germline-derived CDR1 and CDR2 are SGHVS and FQNEAQ. Trimming left V 1 base short and J 2 bases short, with 9 bases between. The CDR3 extends over 14 amino acids. The CDR3 region has the DNA TGTGCCAGCAGCTTAGTAGCCGGGACCTACGAGCAGTACTTC. Protein product: CASSLVAGTYEQYF.

The chain employs TRBV10-2 and TRBJ2-5; TRBD2 matches 8 bases. Trimming at V came to 8 bases and at J to 4 bases, leaving 12 bases not matched to a gene. The CDR3 is 15 residues long. The germline gives CDR1 WSHSY, CDR2 SAAADI. The DNA for the CDR3 is TGCGCCAGCTCAATTGAAGCGGGAGTAGCAGAGACCCAGTACTTC. Translation: CASSIEAGVAETQYF.

The gene calls are TRBV5-5 and TRBJ2-3, with D possibly TRBD2 on 5 matching bases. Trimming shortened V by 4 bases and J by 0 bases, and 15 bases separated the two germline ends. This CDR3 is built from 16 residues. Germline CDR1 reads SGHKS; CDR2 reads YYEKEE (reference sequence). As DNA, the CDR3 is TGTGCCAGCAGCAGGATGAGGGCACCCAGCACAGATACGCAGTATTTT. As protein: CASSRMRAPSTDTQYF. Combining the CDR3 with reference TRBV5-5 and TRBJ2-3 gives the whole variable domain DAGVTQSPTHLIKTRGQQVTLRCSPISGHKSVSWYQQVLGQGPQFIFQYYEKEERGRGNFPDRFSARQFPNYSSELNVNALLLGDSALYLCASSRMRAPSTDTQYFGPGTRLTVL.